This entry lists 5 T cell receptor beta chains sequenced from one sample in a study of blood T cells in healthy people across ages. Combining a sample-barcoded 5' primer with a J-beta primer mix, a second PCR ran for roughly 7 to 12 cycles. TCRdb ran MiXCR on the 5' RACE reads and lists one entry per CDR3 protein. The sample lists about 830,000 distinct CDR3 sequences; approximately 59% were seen once. The sequenced sample was blood. The source of these receptors is a man between 25 and 39 years old in good health.

This clonotype was detected once. This chain connects TRBV7-3 to TRBJ2-1, with 13 nucleotides matching TRBD2. Germline lookup yields CDR1 SGHTA and CDR2 FQGTGA. With V trimmed by 5 bases and J by 4 bases, 8 bases remained unmatched. The CDR3 is 17 amino acids. The CDR3 sequence is CASSVTGTSGMYNEQFF. The CDR3 DNA sequence: TGTGCCAGCAGCGTTACCGGGACTAGCGGGATGTACAATGAGCAGTTCTTC.

The genes are TRBV2 and TRBJ2-1; tentatively, D is TRBD2 (6 bases). The V gene lost 0 bases and the J gene lost 6 bases, with 9 bases spanning the gap. The length of the CDR3 is 14 residues. Germline lookup yields CDR1 SNHLY and CDR2 FYNNEI. DNA of the CDR3: TGTGCCAGCAGTGAAGCACGGGAGATCAATGAGCAGTTCTTC. It encodes CASSEAREINEQFF.

V is TRBV11-2 and J is TRBJ1-1; TRBD1 aligns across 8 bases. Germline-derived CDR1 and CDR2 are SGHAT and FQNNGV. The ends lost 5 bases at V and 3 bases at J; junction bases unmatched: 5. CDR3 length: 14 amino acids. The CDR3 is CASSRGTGHTEAFF. The CDR3 DNA reads as TGTGCCAGCAGCAGAGGGACAGGCCACACTGAAGCTTTCTTT.

The chain recombines TRBV29-1 with TRBJ2-7, with unresolved D. V was shortened by 3 bases and J by 0 bases, with 9 bases between the two germline ends. Germline V gives CDR1 SQVTM, CDR2 ANQGSEA. CDR3 length: 13 amino acids. The CDR3 region is CSVDGGPSYEQYF. The CDR3, as DNA: TGCAGCGTTGATGGTGGACCCTCCTACGAGCAGTACTTC.

V and J are TRBV5-1 and TRBJ2-2; the D gene is possibly TRBD2 (5 bases). CDR1 SGHRS and CDR2 YFSETQ come from the germline V gene. V was pared by 0 bases and J by 4 bases, with 13 bases between. This CDR3 has 16 residues. DNA of the CDR3: TGCGCCAGCAGCTTGGTTTCGCTAGCAGGCACCGGGGAGCTGTTTTTT. Amino acids: CASSLVSLAGTGELFF.